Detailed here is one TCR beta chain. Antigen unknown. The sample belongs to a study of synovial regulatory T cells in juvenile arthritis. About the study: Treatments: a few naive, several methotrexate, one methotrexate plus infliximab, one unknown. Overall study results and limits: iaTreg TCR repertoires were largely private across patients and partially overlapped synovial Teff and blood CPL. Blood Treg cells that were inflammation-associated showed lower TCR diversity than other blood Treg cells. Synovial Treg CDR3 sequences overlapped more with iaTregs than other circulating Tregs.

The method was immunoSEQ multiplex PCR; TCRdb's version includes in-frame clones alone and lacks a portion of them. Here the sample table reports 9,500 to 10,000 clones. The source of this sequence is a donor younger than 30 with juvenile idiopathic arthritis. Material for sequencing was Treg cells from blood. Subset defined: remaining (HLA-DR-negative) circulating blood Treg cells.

CDR3 residues: CASSDNRLYGYTF. The rearrangement uses TRBV10-2 and TRBJ1-2. The CDR3 totals 13 residues. No DNA sequence is on record. Germline V lookup: CDR1 WSHSY, CDR2 SAAADI.